This record concerns one TCR beta chain sequence. The data were obtained in a study of blood T cell repertoires in COVID-19. Libraries were prepared by immunoSEQ multiplex PCR; TCRdb keeps only in-frame clonotypes and omits some of them. The sample includes about 150,000 clones, roughly nine tenths of them seen just once. The V and J ends lost 8 bases and 7 bases, in that order; junction bases with no gene match: 6. Germline loops: CDR1 MNHEY, CDR2 SVGAGI. This CDR3 is 14 amino acids long. The chain links TRBV6-5 to TRBJ1-6; the match to TRBD1 covers 9 bases. The sequence was obtained from a woman aged 55-70 years with active or convalescent COVID-19. The sequencing sample was made of peripheral blood. As DNA, the CDR3 is TGTGCCAGCGAGAACAGGGGGCTGAATTCACCCCTCCACTTT. It encodes CASENRGLNSPLHF.